This T cell receptor (beta chain) appears in the sequencing data of a study of blood T cell repertoires in COVID-19. The CDR3 extends over 14 amino acids. Germline CDR1 and CDR2: LNHDA and SQIVND (reference sequence). V lost 3 bases and J 1 base, leaving 10 bases between the germline ends. Generated by immunoSEQ multiplex PCR, the TCRdb table keeps only in-frame clones and is missing some. The table lists around 180,000 clones, roughly 84% of them singletons. The sequencing sample was made of peripheral blood. The chain is built from TRBV19 and TRBJ2-7; perhaps TRBD2 as D (6 bases). The source of this sequence is a human donor in a cohort sampled during active COVID-19. The CDR3 DNA reads as TGTGCCAGTAGTATGTCGCTAGCGTCCTACGAGCAGTACTTC. It specifies CASSMSLASYEQYF. The variable domain in full, with the rest retrieved from reference TRBV19 and TRBJ2-7, is DGGITQSPKYLFRKEGQNVTLSCEQNLNHDAMYWYRQDPGQGLRLIYYSQIVNDFQKGDIAEGYSVSREKKESFPLTVTSAQKNPTAFYLCASSMSLASYEQYFGPGTRLTVT.